The entry that follows covers one T cell receptor (beta chain) sequence. As yet, its antigen is unknown. The sample belongs to a study of long-term antiretroviral therapy in people with HIV. Regarding the study as a whole: Collection spanned 2004 to 2017; ART regimens may be less effective than current ones. In samples taken after ART, diversity increased but remained below transplant donor control levels.

Version v3.0 of the immunoSEQ assay was performed at survey level. Generated by immunoSEQ multiplex PCR, the TCRdb table keeps only in-frame clones and is missing some. This table has tens of thousands of clones, roughly 87% appearing once. Trimming took 1 base from V and 0 from J, leaving 9 bases between them. Germline CDR1 is SGHTA and CDR2 is FQGTGA. The CDR3 is 15 amino acids. Material: unsorted PBMCs, obtained 1.1 years before starting antiretroviral therapy. The V and J genes are TRBV7-3 and TRBJ1-1; no reliable D call. The source is a woman aged 25 to 39 with HIV. CDR3 coding DNA: TGTGCCAGCAGCTTAATACCTGGGTTGAACACTGAAGCTTTCTTT. Its protein product is CASSLIPGLNTEAFF.